This TCR beta chain appears in the sequencing data of a study of tissue T cells after allogeneic stem cell transplantation. This clone was found a few times. Antigen: not known. TCRbeta CDR3 was sequenced at survey depth with template counts. Method: immunoSEQ multiplex PCR; TCRdb's copy keeps in-frame clones and lacks some. The data contain thousands of clones, about two thirds of them singletons. Germline V gene lookup returns CDR1 MRHNA and CDR2 SNTAGT. The CDR3 runs to 17 residues. Losses at the gene ends were 6 bases for V and 1 base for J; bases not matched to a gene: 11. The study's findings and limits: In patients and mice, blood and spleen missed much of tissue repertoire. Sampling depth was limited, and the cohort was small and clinically varied.

Autopsy tissues spanned esophagus to rectum, liver, skin, and lymphoid organs including spleen. Material: tissue from the right colon, obtained at autopsy. This sequence joins TRBV6-4 and TRBJ2-2; 7 nucleotides line up with TRBD1. This clonotype was sampled from a male donor older than 55 with lung cancer. The CDR3 region is CASSETGTDLNTGELFF. The CDR3 bases are TGTGCCAGCAGCGAGACCGGGACAGATTTGAACACCGGGGAGCTGTTTTTT.